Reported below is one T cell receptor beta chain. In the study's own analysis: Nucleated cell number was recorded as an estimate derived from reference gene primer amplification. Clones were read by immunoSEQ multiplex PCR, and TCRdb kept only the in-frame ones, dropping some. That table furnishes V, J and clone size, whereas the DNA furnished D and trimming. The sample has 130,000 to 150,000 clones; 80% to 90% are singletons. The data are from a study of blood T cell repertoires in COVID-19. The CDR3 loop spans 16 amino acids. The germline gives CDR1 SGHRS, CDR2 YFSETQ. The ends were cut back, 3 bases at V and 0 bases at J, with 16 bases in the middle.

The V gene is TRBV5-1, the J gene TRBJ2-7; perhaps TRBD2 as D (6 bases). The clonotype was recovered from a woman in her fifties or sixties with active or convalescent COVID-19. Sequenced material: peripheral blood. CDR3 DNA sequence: TGCGCCAGCAGCTACACGGGACTCCCGATCTCCTACGAGCAGTACTTC. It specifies CASSYTGLPISYEQYF.